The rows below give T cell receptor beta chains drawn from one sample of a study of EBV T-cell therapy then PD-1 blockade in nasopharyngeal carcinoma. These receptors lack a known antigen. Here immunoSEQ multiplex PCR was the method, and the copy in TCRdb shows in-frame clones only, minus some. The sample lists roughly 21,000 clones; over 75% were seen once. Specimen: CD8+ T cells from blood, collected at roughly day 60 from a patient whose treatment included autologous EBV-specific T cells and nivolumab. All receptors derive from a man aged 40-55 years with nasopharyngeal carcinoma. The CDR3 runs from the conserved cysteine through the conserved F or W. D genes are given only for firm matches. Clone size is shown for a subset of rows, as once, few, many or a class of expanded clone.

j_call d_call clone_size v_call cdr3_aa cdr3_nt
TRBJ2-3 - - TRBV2 CASSLGGATDTQYF TGTGCCAGCAGTTTGGGGGGAGCCACAGATACGCAGTATTTT
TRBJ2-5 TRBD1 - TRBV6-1 CASSEGTGPQETQYF TGTGCCAGCAGTGAAGGGACAGGCCCTCAAGAGACCCAGTACTTC
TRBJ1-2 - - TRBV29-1 CSVDAGLVFGYYTF TGCAGCGTTGACGCTGGACTAGTTTTCGGTTACTACACCTTC
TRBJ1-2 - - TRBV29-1 CSVEPRDGINYGYTF TGCAGCGTTGAACCCCGGGACGGAATAAACTATGGCTACACCTTC
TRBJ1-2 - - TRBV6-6 CASSYGDRHYGYTF TGTGCCAGCAGTTACGGTGACAGACACTATGGCTACACCTTC
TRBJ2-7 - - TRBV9 CASSVAAGAYEQYF TGTGCCAGCAGCGTAGCCGCAGGGGCCTACGAGCAGTACTTC
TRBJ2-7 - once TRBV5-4 CASSLGGQETYEQYF TGTGCCAGCAGCTTAGGGGGGCAGGAGACCTACGAGCAGTACTTC
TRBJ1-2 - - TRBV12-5 CASGLDGRRRGGYTF TGTGCTAGTGGTCTCGACGGTAGAAGACGTGGCGGCTACACCTTC
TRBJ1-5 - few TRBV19 CAAAPEFYQPQHF TGTGCCGCGGCCCCGGAGTTTTATCAGCCCCAGCATTTT
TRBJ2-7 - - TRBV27 CASSYRSSYEQYF TGTGCCAGCAGTTACAGGAGCTCCTACGAGCAGTACTTC